The next 26 T cell receptor beta chains were all read from a single sample in a study of graft-versus-host responses after intestinal transplantation. Assay: immunoSEQ multiplex PCR; the TCRdb copy retains only in-frame clones and omits some. The table includes just over 20,000 clones, approximately 92% detected once. The specimen comprised PBMCs, sampled about 250 days after intestinal transplant. The receptors stem from a human patient who received an intestinal transplant, so some T cells may come from the graft donor.

V gene TRBV6-5 combines with J gene TRBJ1-5; no clear D. CDR3 length: 14 amino acids. The ends were cut back, 5 bases at V and 7 bases at J, with 15 bases in the middle. Germline assignment: CDR1 MNHEY and CDR2 SVGAGI. This CDR3 reads CASSEVRISQPQHF. The CDR3 DNA reads as TGTGCCAGCAGTGAAGTCAGGATCTCGCAGCCCCAGCATTTT.

This clone was observed once. The rearrangement uses TRBV19 and TRBJ2-1, with D tentatively TRBD2 (6 bases). The CDR3 is 15 amino acids. Trimming removed 4 bases from V and 4 bases from J, with 14 bases in between. Looked up from germline, CDR1 is LNHDA and CDR2 is SQIVND (reference sequence). The CDR3 coding sequence is TGTGCCAGTAGTAACGGGGGTAGACCTTACAATGAGCAGTTCTTC. This encodes CASSNGGRPYNEQFF.

V usage is TRBV12-5 and J usage is TRBJ2-1; 7 bases line up with TRBD2. The CDR3 runs 16 residues. Germline CDR1 and CDR2: LGHNT and FRNRAP. The J segment lost 7 bases and the V segment lost 0 bases, leaving 9 bases of the junction unmatched. CDR3 loop: CASGLVGVGGLNEQFF. The CDR3 DNA reads as TGTGCTAGTGGTTTGGTAGGGGTGGGAGGGCTTAATGAGCAGTTCTTC.

This clone appeared once. The chain employs TRBV6-1 and TRBJ2-7; TRBD1 is a possible D gene (5 bases). Germline loops: CDR1 MNHNS, CDR2 SASEGT. The CDR3 sequence is 14 residues long. Trimming shortened V by 3 bases and J by 0 bases, and 9 bases separated the two germline ends. This chain's CDR3 is CASSDRASSYEQYF. DNA of the CDR3: TGTGCCAGCAGTGACAGGGCAAGCTCCTACGAGCAGTACTTC.

V and J are TRBV10-3 and TRBJ2-2; 8 bases agree with TRBD2. The germline V gene has CDR1 ENHRY and CDR2 SYGVKD. J gave up 7 bases and V 2 bases, and 21 bases lay outside the gene matches. There are 20 residues in the CDR3. The CDR3 sequence is CAISEGLIWERERRGGELFF. The CDR3 DNA is TGTGCCATCAGTGAGGGTCTGATTTGGGAGCGGGAGAGGCGGGGCGGGGAGCTGTTTTTT.

The V and J genes are TRBV7-8 and TRBJ2-7; no clear D gene. This CDR3 is built from 21 residues. V was pared by 1 base and J by 4 bases, with 32 bases between. From germline, CDR1 is SGHVS and CDR2 FQNEAQ. CDR3 sequence (DNA): TGTGCCAGCAGCTTAGTCCCGCTAGACTCCGAGTCCCCGATTGGGTCGTACGAGCAGTACTTC. It yields the protein CASSLVPLDSESPIGSYEQYF. Supplemented by reference TRBV7-8 and TRBJ2-7, the full variable domain reads GAGVSQSPRYKVAKRGQDVALRCDPISGHVSLFWYQQALGQGPEFLTYFQNEAQLDKSGLPSDRFFAERPEGSVSTLKIQRTQQEDSAVYLCASSLVPLDSESPIGSYEQYFGPGTRLTVT.

V and J are TRBV4-1 and TRBJ1-5; D is undetermined. Germline V CDR1 and CDR2: MGHRA, YSYEKL. The CDR3 runs 14 residues. Trimming took off 1 base at V and 4 bases at J, with 8 bases between the two ends. The DNA of the CDR3 is TGCGCCAGCAGCCAAGTTGGGGATAATCAGCCCCAGCATTTT. As protein: CASSQVGDNQPQHF.

This chain connects TRBV6-5 to TRBJ1-4, with TRBD1 as a possible D gene (5 bases). The germline CDR1 and CDR2 sequences are MNHEY and SVGAGI. The V and J ends lost 1 base and 6 bases respectively, with 15 bases between them. This CDR3 is built from 16 residues. The CDR3 sequence: CASSYYRPGGDEKLFF. The CDR3, as DNA: TGTGCCAGCAGTTACTATAGGCCGGGGGGTGATGAAAAACTGTTTTTT.

The V call is TRBV5-1, the J call TRBJ2-7, with 9 bases identical to TRBD2. The CDR3 consists of 19 residues. Germline CDR1 and CDR2: SGHRS and YFSETQ. The J segment lost 3 bases and the V segment lost 0 bases, leaving 16 bases of the junction unmatched. The CDR3: CASSLDLYGTSSRYYEQYF. The CDR3, as DNA: TGCGCCAGCAGCTTGGATTTATACGGGACTAGCTCCAGATACTACGAGCAGTACTTC.

This clone has just a few counts. The chain is built from TRBV29-1 and TRBJ1-2; D call uncertain. Deletions cut 2 bases from V and 4 bases from J, with 11 bases between. CDR1 SQVTM and CDR2 ANQGSEA come from the germline V gene. CDR3 length: 13 residues. CDR3 protein: CSVERQETYGYTF. As DNA, the CDR3 is TGCAGCGTTGAAAGGCAGGAGACCTATGGCTACACCTTC.

CDR3: CASSLVGGQALGYEQYF. The CDR3 bases are TGTGCCAGCAGCTTAGTTGGGGGACAGGCCCTTGGCTACGAGCAGTACTTC. The chain carries TRBV7-2 and TRBJ2-7, with 8 positions matching TRBD1. Trimming at V came to 1 base and at J to 3 bases, leaving 11 bases not matched to a gene. Germline lookup yields CDR1 SGHTA and CDR2 FQGNSA. The CDR3 consists of 17 residues.

The chain carries TRBV19 and TRBJ2-6; TRBD1 matches 7 bases. CDR3 length: 16 residues. CDR1 is LNHDA, CDR2 SQIVND, per germline (reference sequence). Germline trimming cut 6 bases from V and 6 bases from J; bases unmatched to any gene: 11. CDR3 DNA: TGTGCCAGTAGGGGCAACAGGGGCTTAACGGCCAACGTCCTGACTTTC. Its translation is CASRGNRGLTANVLTF.

In DNA, the CDR3 is TGTGCCAGCAGCTTAGAGACACGTTACGAGCAGTACTTC. Its translation: CASSLETRYEQYF. This rearrangement joins TRBV7-9 to TRBJ2-7; D uncertain. V was pared by 1 base and J by 4 bases, with 8 bases between. This CDR3 has 13 residues. Germline-derived CDR1 and CDR2 are SEHNR and FQNEAQ (reference sequence).

The chain has TRBV5-1 and TRBJ2-7; 9 bases fit TRBD1. Germline V lookup: CDR1 SGHRS, CDR2 YFSETQ. Losses at the gene ends were 2 bases for V and 6 bases for J; bases not matched to a gene: 12. The CDR3 sequence is 16 residues long. Here the CDR3 reads CASSFGARDRASEQYF. The CDR3 region has the DNA TGCGCCAGCAGCTTTGGGGCCCGGGACAGGGCGTCCGAGCAGTACTTC.

The rearrangement links TRBV5-1 to TRBJ2-5; 7 bases match TRBD2. V trimming: 6 bases; J trimming: 5 bases; junction bases outside the gene matches: 10. The germline V gene has CDR1 SGHRS and CDR2 YFSETQ. The length of the CDR3 is 14 residues. The CDR3 spells CASTVAGAGETQYF. In DNA form, the CDR3 reads TGCGCCAGCACAGTGGCGGGAGCGGGCGAGACCCAGTACTTC.

This clone was recorded a few times. The gene calls are TRBV7-2 and TRBJ1-2; no clear D gene. Trimming removed 0 bases at V and 7 bases at J, with 9 bases between. The V gene's germline CDR1 is SGHTA and CDR2 FQGNSA. The CDR3 is made up of 13 amino acids. CDR3 residues: CASSLARLGGYTF. CDR3 nucleotides: TGTGCCAGCAGCTTAGCCAGGCTTGGTGGCTACACCTTC.

The rearrangement uses TRBV4-1 and TRBJ1-5; D gene unclear. In germline, CDR1 is MGHRA, CDR2 YSYEKL. CDR3 length: 14 amino acids. V gave up 4 bases and J gave up 1 base, with 8 bases separating them. CDR3 sequence (DNA): TGCGCCAGCAGCCCCGGAATAAGCAATCAGCCCCAGCATTTT. Translated: CASSPGISNQPQHF.

This clone was found a few times. The chain links TRBV6-5 to TRBJ2-3; 7 nucleotides match TRBD1. This CDR3 comprises 15 residues. The germline gives CDR1 MNHEY, CDR2 SVGAGI. V gave up 4 bases and J gave up 1 base; unmatched junction bases: 5. CDR3 residues: CASSSGQVGTDTQYF. DNA for the CDR3: TGTGCCAGCAGTTCCGGACAGGTCGGCACAGATACGCAGTATTTT.

The V call is TRBV7-9, the J call TRBJ1-3; D perhaps matches TRBD1 (6 bases). V shed 1 base and J shed 0 bases, with 7 bases lying between them. Per germline, CDR1 SEHNR and CDR2 FQNEAQ (reference sequence). CDR3 size: 15 residues. The CDR3 region has the DNA TGTGCCAGCAGCTTAGAGGACAGCTCTGGAAACACCATATATTTT. It yields the protein CASSLEDSSGNTIYF.

This rearrangement joins TRBV4-1 to TRBJ2-7; D uncertain. CDR3 size: 14 residues. V gave up 1 base and J gave up 3 bases, with 10 bases separating them. CDR1 is MGHRA, CDR2 YSYEKL, per germline. The CDR3 loop reads CASSQAHNSYEQYF. CDR3 DNA: TGCGCCAGCAGCCAAGCTCATAACAGCTACGAGCAGTACTTC.

The chain has TRBV4-1 and TRBJ1-1, with a possible D match to TRBD1 (6 bases). CDR1 is MGHRA, CDR2 YSYEKL, per germline. The V and J ends lost 4 bases and 1 base respectively, with 13 bases between them. The CDR3 is 15 residues long. The DNA of the CDR3 is TGCGCCAGCAGCCTGTGGGGGGCGCCGAACACTGAAGCTTTCTTT. The encoded protein is CASSLWGAPNTEAFF.

The rearrangement links TRBV4-2 to TRBJ1-1; D is uncertain. V gave up 5 bases and J gave up 8 bases, with 12 bases separating them. The CDR3 consists of 12 residues. The germline V gene has CDR1 LGHNA and CDR2 YNFKEQ. The CDR3 region is CASSSGLPEAFF. The CDR3 DNA is TGTGCCAGCAGCTCAGGTCTTCCCGAAGCTTTCTTT.

The chain employs TRBV6-5 and TRBJ2-1; 10 bases line up with TRBD1. V lost 5 bases and J lost 6; bases outside the gene matches: 7. Per the germline V gene, CDR1 is MNHEY and CDR2 is SVGAGI. There are 15 residues in the CDR3. DNA for the CDR3: TGTGCCAGCAGTCCTGGACAGGGGGTAGGCAATGAGCAGTTCTTC. It specifies CASSPGQGVGNEQFF.

The chain has TRBV4-1 and TRBJ2-1; 10 bases map to TRBD2. V gave up 0 bases and J gave up 6 bases; unmatched junction bases: 5. This CDR3 has 16 amino acids. Germline CDR1 and CDR2: MGHRA and YSYEKL. In nucleotides, the CDR3 is TGCGCCAGCAGCCAAGATAGGCTAGCGGGAGCCAATGAGCAGTTCTTC. This translates into CASSQDRLAGANEQFF.

Written as DNA, the CDR3 is TGTGCCAGTAGTAGCGGGAGGTCCGCAGATACGCAGTATTTT. It is translated as CASSSGRSADTQYF. The chain recombines TRBV19 with TRBJ2-3; 8 bases fit TRBD2. CDR1 is LNHDA and CDR2 is SQIVND in the germline V gene (reference sequence). The V segment lost 4 bases and the J segment 4 bases; nucleotides outside the gene matches: 4. This CDR3 comprises 14 residues. Full variable domain (rest looked up from reference TRBV19 and TRBJ2-3): DGGITQSPKYLFRKEGQNVTLSCEQNLNHDAMYWYRQDPGQGLRLIYYSQIVNDFQKGDIAEGYSVSREKKESFPLTVTSAQKNPTAFYLCASSSGRSADTQYFGPGTRLTVL.

CDR3 residues: CASGRNYEQYF. The CDR3 bases are TGTGCCAGCGGGCGCAACTACGAGCAGTACTTC. The chain has TRBV14 and TRBJ2-7; D is uncertain. Per the germline V gene, CDR1 is SGHDN and CDR2 is FVKESK. With 8 bases removed from V and 3 bases from J, the gap between germline ends came to 8 bases. This CDR3 comprises 11 residues.